Listed here are 28 T cell receptor beta chains from one sample, sequenced in a study of blood T cell repertoires in COVID-19. Libraries were prepared by immunoSEQ multiplex PCR; TCRdb keeps only in-frame clonotypes and omits some of them. The sample includes about 230,000 clones, approximately 89% of them seen just once. The sample consisted of PBMCs or T cells enriched from blood (not recorded which). These receptors were taken from a woman younger than 45 with acute COVID-19.

The CDR3 sequence: CASLFYTEAFF. The CDR3 DNA sequence: TGTGCCAGCTTATTCTACACTGAAGCTTTCTTT. The chain carries TRBV2 and TRBJ1-1; no clear D gene. From germline, CDR1 is SNHLY and CDR2 FYNNEI. Trimming pared 8 bases from V and 3 bases from J, leaving 7 bases between. The CDR3 covers 11 residues.

This chain joins TRBV18 and TRBJ1-2; D call uncertain. Looked up from germline, CDR1 is KGHSH and CDR2 is LQKENI. The CDR3 totals 14 residues. Trimming removed 6 bases from V and 3 bases from J, with 14 bases in between. CDR3 sequence reads: CASSADWEHYGYTF. CDR3 sequence (DNA): TGTGCCAGCTCTGCGGACTGGGAACACTATGGCTACACCTTC.

The CDR3 here is CASSLRWSLNNEQFF. As DNA, the CDR3 is TGTGCCAGCAGTTTGCGGTGGTCTCTTAACAATGAGCAGTTCTTC. The chain links TRBV27 to TRBJ2-1; D is unclear. Germline CDR1 is MNHEY and CDR2 is SMNVEV (reference sequence). The ends were cut back, 3 bases at V and 5 bases at J, with 14 bases in the middle. The CDR3 is 15 residues long.

This chain joins TRBV5-1 and TRBJ2-3; unclear D gene. The CDR3 has 16 amino acids. With 0 bases removed from V and 4 bases from J, the gap between germline ends came to 15 bases. Germline values: CDR1 SGHRS, CDR2 YFSETQ. This CDR3 reads CASSLEVFWSADTQYF. CDR3 DNA sequence: TGCGCCAGCAGCTTGGAGGTCTTTTGGAGCGCAGATACGCAGTATTTT.

This chain links TRBV9 with TRBJ2-1; the D is unclear. The CDR3 is made up of 12 amino acids. Between the trimmed V and J ends, which lost 0 bases and 6 bases, there was a span of 4 bases. Germline V CDR1 and CDR2: SGDLS, YYNGEE. CDR3 bases: TGTGCCAGCAGCGTAGGCAGCAATGAGCAGTTCTTC. It translates to CASSVGSNEQFF. Full variable domain (missing parts from reference TRBV9 and TRBJ2-1): DSGVTQTPKHLITATGQRVTLRCSPRSGDLSVYWYQQSLDQGLQFLIQYYNGEERAKGNILERFSAQQFPDLHSELNLSSLELGDSALYFCASSVGSNEQFFGPGTRLTVL.

The genes are TRBV29-1 and TRBJ1-2, with D perhaps matching TRBD1 (6 bases). CDR3 length: 15 residues. Germline V gives CDR1 SQVTM, CDR2 ANQGSEA. Trimming took off 7 bases at V and 6 bases at J, with 24 bases between the two ends. The CDR3, as DNA: TGCAGCGCTGGGGGTCAGGGGCGAGCAGTTAATGGCTACACCTTC. Its translation: CSAGGQGRAVNGYTF.

DNA for the CDR3: TGTGCCAGCAGCGACGGGGGGACAGGGTGGAAAGATACGCAGTATTTT. It translates to CASSDGGTGWKDTQYF. The chain uses TRBV11-2 and TRBJ2-3, with 9 nucleotides matching TRBD1. Trimming cost V 5 bases and J 5 bases; bases outside gene matches: 11. The CDR3 sequence is 16 residues long. Per germline, CDR1 SGHAT and CDR2 FQNNGV.

The sample holds a few counts of this clone. The rearrangement joins TRBV3-1 (or the pseudogene TRBV3-2) to TRBJ1-5; 7 bases fit TRBD1. Germline V CDR1 and CDR2: LGHDT, YNNKEL (reference sequence). This CDR3 has 13 amino acids. Losses at the gene ends were 4 bases for V and 7 bases for J; bases not matched to a gene: 4. DNA for the CDR3: TGTGCCAGCAGCCCCGGGACAGCCCAGCCCCAGCATTTT. Its translation is CASSPGTAQPQHF.

J is TRBJ1-2 and V is TRBV29-1, with 10 positions matching TRBD1. The CDR3 consists of 14 residues. Per germline, CDR1 SQVTM and CDR2 ANQGSEA. J lost 0 bases, V lost 6 bases, and 4 bases had no gene match. The CDR3 sequence: CSVGQGIANYGYTF. The CDR3 DNA sequence: TGCAGCGTGGGACAGGGGATAGCTAACTATGGCTACACCTTC. Together with reference TRBV29-1 and TRBJ1-2, the CDR3 gives the full variable domain: SAVISQKPSRDICQRGTSLTIQCQVDSQVTMMFWYRQQPGQSLTLIATANQGSEATYESGFVIDKFPISRPNLTFSTLTVSNMSPEDSSIYLCSVGQGIANYGYTFGSGTRLTVV.

The chain employs TRBV10-2 and TRBJ1-6; tentatively, D is TRBD1 (6 bases). Trimming left V 6 bases short and J 7 bases short, with 13 bases between. Looked up from germline, CDR1 is WSHSY and CDR2 is SAAADI. The CDR3 totals 14 residues. For the CDR3, the DNA is TGCGCCAGCAGCCCAACAGGGCCCAATTCACCCCTCCACTTT. Translation: CASSPTGPNSPLHF.

CDR3 sequence (DNA): TGCGCCAGCAGCTTCCGGGACAGCAACACCGGGGAGCTGTTTTTT. Translated: CASSFRDSNTGELFF. The rearrangement links TRBV5-1 to TRBJ2-2, with TRBD1 matching over 7 bases. The CDR3 is 15 residues long. V was pared by 2 bases and J by 2 bases, with 3 bases of the junction left unmatched. Germline CDR1 is SGHRS and CDR2 is YFSETQ.

This chain links TRBV7-9 with TRBJ2-7, with TRBD1 identical over 9 bases. V lost 3 bases and J lost 11; bases outside the gene matches: 8. CDR1 SEHNR and CDR2 FQNEAQ come from the germline V gene (reference sequence). The CDR3 is 13 residues long. The CDR3 reads CASSLGDRAVKYF. The CDR3, as DNA: TGTGCCAGCAGCTTGGGGGACAGGGCGGTAAAGTACTTC.

J is TRBJ1-2 and V is TRBV27, with TRBD1 identical over 11 bases. The CDR3 totals 14 residues. Germline CDR1 is MNHEY and CDR2 is SMNVEV (reference sequence). J gave up 4 bases and V 5 bases, and 3 bases lay outside the gene matches. The CDR3 DNA reads TGTGCCAGCAGTCGGACAGGGGGCGGCTATGGCTACACCTTC. Amino acids: CASSRTGGGYGYTF.

This chain uses TRBV29-1 with TRBJ2-1, with 7 bases that match TRBD1. The CDR3 length is 13 residues. In germline, CDR1 is SQVTM, CDR2 ANQGSEA. V shed 8 bases and J 1 base; nucleotides not matched to a gene: 5. CDR3 in amino acids: CSLRQGSYNEQFF. In DNA form, the CDR3 reads TGCAGCCTCCGACAGGGTTCCTACAATGAGCAGTTCTTC.

V is TRBV3-1 (or the pseudogene TRBV3-2) and J is TRBJ2-7; TRBD1 matches at 8 bases. With V trimmed by 1 base and J by 1 base, 3 bases remained unmatched. Germline V gives CDR1 LGHDT, CDR2 YNNKEL (reference sequence). The CDR3 sequence is 15 residues long. Written as DNA, the CDR3 is TGTGCCAGCAGCCAAGGGCGGACAGGGTCCTACGAGCAGTACTTC. Protein product: CASSQGRTGSYEQYF.

V usage is TRBV6-5 and J usage is TRBJ1-2; D gene ambiguous. This CDR3 comprises 15 residues. Trimming took off 0 bases at V and 4 bases at J, with 12 bases between the two ends. Germline CDR1 and CDR2: MNHEY and SVGAGI. The CDR3 region is CASSYSELSPYGYTF. The CDR3, as DNA: TGTGCCAGCAGTTACTCAGAGTTGTCCCCCTATGGCTACACCTTC.

This clone was seen a single time. The gene calls are TRBV5-1 and TRBJ1-5; D ambiguous. The CDR3 covers 15 residues. V lost 0 bases and J 0 bases, leaving 7 bases between the germline ends. From germline, CDR1 is SGHRS and CDR2 YFSETQ. The CDR3 region is CASSLGGNSNQPQHF. The CDR3 DNA reads TGCGCCAGCAGCTTGGGCGGGAATAGCAATCAGCCCCAGCATTTT. The variable domain in full, with the rest retrieved from reference TRBV5-1 and TRBJ1-5, is KAGVTQTPRYLIKTRGQQVTLSCSPISGHRSVSWYQQTPGQGLQFLFEYFSETQRNKGNFPGRFSGRQFSNSRSEMNVSTLELGDSALYLCASSLGGNSNQPQHFGDGTRLSIL.

This clone was recorded only once. The chain couples TRBV19 to TRBJ1-5, with D possibly matching TRBD1 (5 bases). The CDR3 has 14 residues. The V end was cut by 3 bases, the J end by 5 bases, with 11 bases between. CDR1 and CDR2 from the germline V gene are LNHDA and SQIVND (reference sequence). The CDR3 spells CASSIGGGDQPQHF. The CDR3, as DNA: TGTGCCAGTAGTATTGGCGGGGGGGATCAGCCCCAGCATTTT. Full variable domain (outside the CDR3, taken from reference TRBV19 and TRBJ1-5): DGGITQSPKYLFRKEGQNVTLSCEQNLNHDAMYWYRQDPGQGLRLIYYSQIVNDFQKGDIAEGYSVSREKKESFPLTVTSAQKNPTAFYLCASSIGGGDQPQHFGDGTRLSIL.

The chain recombines TRBV3-1 (or the pseudogene TRBV3-2) with TRBJ1-2; D is ambiguous. Trimming pared 0 bases from V and 7 bases from J, leaving 9 bases between. There are 13 residues in the CDR3. Germline V CDR1 and CDR2: LGHDT, YNNKEL (reference sequence). The CDR3 protein is CASSQEARGGYTF. CDR3 bases: TGTGCCAGCAGCCAAGAGGCCCGGGGTGGCTACACCTTC.

This chain connects TRBV3-1 (or the pseudogene TRBV3-2) to TRBJ1-4, with D tentatively TRBD1 (5 bases). The CDR3 is 18 residues long. In germline, CDR1 is LGHDT, CDR2 YNNKEL (reference sequence). V was shortened by 1 base and J by 4 bases, with 19 bases between the two germline ends. The DNA for the CDR3 is TGTGCCAGCAGCCAAGGTCTCAGGGAGGTAGGGAATAATGAAAAACTGTTTTTT. Residues: CASSQGLREVGNNEKLFF.

The chain employs TRBV5-1 and TRBJ1-1; the match to TRBD1 covers 7 bases. Germline V gives CDR1 SGHRS, CDR2 YFSETQ. The V segment lost 2 bases and the J segment 2 bases; nucleotides outside the gene matches: 3. The CDR3 loop spans 14 amino acids. CDR3 loop: CASSFTGENTEAFF. The CDR3 region has the DNA TGCGCCAGCAGCTTCACAGGGGAAAACACTGAAGCTTTCTTT.

This chain uses TRBV7-9 with TRBJ2-7, with D perhaps TRBD2 (6 bases). The CDR3 contains 14 residues. The V end was cut by 3 bases, the J end by 2 bases, with 11 bases between. The V gene's germline CDR1 is SEHNR and CDR2 FQNEAQ (reference sequence). CDR3 coding DNA: TGTGCCAGCAGCTTTTGGGACTCCGCCTACGAGCAGTACTTC. Encoded protein: CASSFWDSAYEQYF.

The chain is built from TRBV7-8 and TRBJ1-6; no clear D. The germline V and J ends were trimmed by 1 base and 9 bases, with 7 bases remaining between them. CDR1 and CDR2 (germline): SGHVS, FQNEAQ. The CDR3 has 13 amino acids. The CDR3 sequence: CASSLDGSSPLHF. Here the CDR3 DNA reads TGTGCCAGCAGCTTAGATGGCAGTTCACCCCTCCACTTT.

The CDR3 loop is CASSWTGSRGYTF. CDR3 nucleotides: TGTGCCAGCAGCTGGACAGGGTCTCGGGGCTACACCTTC. The rearrangement uses TRBV12-3 or TRBV12-4 and TRBJ1-2, with 8 nucleotides matching TRBD1. J lost 8 bases, V lost 6 bases, and 8 bases had no gene match. The CDR3 loop spans 13 amino acids.

This clone turned up a few times. This rearrangement joins TRBV19 to TRBJ2-7, with D possibly matching TRBD1 (5 bases). The V end was cut by 3 bases, the J end by 7 bases, with 13 bases between. The CDR3 contains 13 residues. Germline V lookup: CDR1 LNHDA, CDR2 SQIVND (reference sequence). CDR3 sequence (DNA): TGTGCCAGTAGTATTGGCAGGGTAAGGGAGCAGTACTTC. Its protein product is CASSIGRVREQYF. Drawing the rest from reference TRBV19 and TRBJ2-7, the complete variable domain is DGGITQSPKYLFRKEGQNVTLSCEQNLNHDAMYWYRQDPGQGLRLIYYSQIVNDFQKGDIAEGYSVSREKKESFPLTVTSAQKNPTAFYLCASSIGRVREQYFGPGTRLTVT.

The rearrangement joins TRBV6-5 to TRBJ1-2; 8 positions match TRBD1. This CDR3 is 14 amino acids long. Germline V gene lookup returns CDR1 MNHEY and CDR2 SVGAGI. Germline trimming cut 6 bases from V and 2 bases from J; bases unmatched to any gene: 5. CDR3: CASRSPGGNYGYTF. DNA of the CDR3: TGTGCCAGCAGGTCACCAGGGGGCAACTATGGCTACACCTTC.

The V and J genes are TRBV4-3 and TRBJ1-1; D is perhaps TRBD1 (5 bases). CDR3 length equals 13 residues. V dropped 3 bases and J dropped 4 bases, with 9 bases sitting between them. Germline CDR1 reads LGHNA; CDR2 reads YSLEER. This CDR3 is CASSQGGSTEAFF. CDR3 DNA: TGCGCCAGCAGCCAGGGGGGGAGCACTGAAGCTTTCTTT.

This rearrangement joins TRBV7-8 to TRBJ2-1, with 7 bases matching TRBD1. Germline values: CDR1 SGHVS, CDR2 FQNEAQ. The junction had 2 bases not matched to a gene; V was cut back by 5 bases and J by 4 bases. The CDR3 covers 13 residues. The CDR3 sequence: CASSRQGYNEQFF. The CDR3 nucleotides are TGTGCCAGCAGCCGACAGGGTTACAATGAGCAGTTCTTC.